This T cell receptor (beta chain) was identified in a study of blood T cells in healthy people across ages. The authors ran a second PCR of about 6 to 11 cycles using a sample-barcoded 5' primer and a J-beta primer mix. TCRdb analysed the 5' RACE reads with MiXCR anew, one entry per CDR3 protein. The sample has about 970,000 distinct CDR3 sequences; roughly 51% are singletons. In its sample, this clonotype was seen a few times. V shed 8 bases and J shed 3 bases, with 21 bases lying between them. The CDR3 covers 15 residues. CDR1 is SQVTM and CDR2 is ANQGSEA in the germline V gene. This sequence was found in a woman aged 55-70 years in good health. The sequencing input was blood. V and J are TRBV29-1 and TRBJ2-3; D might be TRBD2 (6 bases). CDR3 amino acids: CSFTWEAILTDTQYF. The DNA of the CDR3 is TGCAGCTTCACCTGGGAGGCCATTTTAACAGATACGCAGTATTTT.